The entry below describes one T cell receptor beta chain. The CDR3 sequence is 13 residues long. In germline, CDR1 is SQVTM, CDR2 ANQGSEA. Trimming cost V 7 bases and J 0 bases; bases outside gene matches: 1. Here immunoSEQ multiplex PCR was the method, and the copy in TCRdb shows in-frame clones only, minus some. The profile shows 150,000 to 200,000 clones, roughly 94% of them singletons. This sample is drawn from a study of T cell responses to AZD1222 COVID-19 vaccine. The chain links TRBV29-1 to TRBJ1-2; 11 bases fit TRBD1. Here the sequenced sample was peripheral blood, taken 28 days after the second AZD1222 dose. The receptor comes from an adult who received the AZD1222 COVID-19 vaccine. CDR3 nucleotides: TGCAGCGCGGACAGGGGGCCTAACTATGGCTACACCTTC. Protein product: CSADRGPNYGYTF.